This T cell receptor (beta chain) was identified during a study of cytomegalovirus exposure and HLA in healthy donors. The CDR3 runs 16 residues. The germline V gene encodes CDR1 MNHNS and CDR2 SASEGT. Between the trimmed V and J ends, which lost 0 bases and 0 bases, there was a span of 9 bases. The PCR made use of 60 Vbeta and 13 Jbeta primers. The assay was immunoSEQ multiplex PCR, and TCRdb's table has in-frame clones only and misses some. The table shows 150,000 to 200,000 clones, with over 80% occurring only once. The sequenced sample consisted of PBMCs. The origin of this receptor is a man aged 50-60 years in good health and CMV-seronegative. The V call is TRBV6-1, the J call TRBJ2-1; D is ambiguous. The CDR3 is CASSEALPLSYNEQFF. CDR3 bases: TGTGCCAGCAGTGAAGCGCTACCCCTCTCCTACAATGAGCAGTTCTTC.